This record covers a single T cell receptor (beta chain). Profiling relied on immunoSEQ multiplex PCR, and the TCRdb table lists in-frame clones only, not all of them. The table includes about 290,000 clones, 85% detected once. The data were taken from a study of blood T cell repertoires in COVID-19. Study background: Italy, Spain and the United States were the sources of the convalescent and acute COVID-19 samples. PBMCs, B-cell-depleted T cells, or T cells were the source of the cDNA or gDNA that made up the material.

Germline CDR1 and CDR2: MNHNY and SVGAGI (reference sequence). J lost 8 bases, V lost 7 bases, and 6 bases had no gene match. CDR3 length: 13 residues. The sequence was obtained from a woman aged 45-60 years with active or convalescent COVID-19. The sample consisted of peripheral blood. The chain is built from TRBV6-6 and TRBJ2-1; 9 positions match TRBD1. The CDR3 DNA reads TGTGCCAGCACCAAAACAGGGGGCTATGAGCAGTTCTTC. Translating gives CASTKTGGYEQFF.